This passage covers 19 T cell receptor beta chains from one sample sequenced in a study of T-cell memory formation after mild COVID-19. Via MiXCR, TCRdb re-called the 5' RACE reads, giving one row per CDR3 protein. The sample has some 320,000 distinct CDR3 sequences; roughly an eighth are singletons. The sequencing sample was made of PBMCs or a T cell subset sorted from them (not recorded which). The origin of the receptors is a man in his late teens or twenties who had mild COVID-19 (a few samples of this study predate the infection). Cell type and time point are not known.

This clonotype was observed many times. The chain recombines TRBV7-9 with TRBJ1-4; TRBD1 might be the D (6 bases). Germline V gives CDR1 SEHNR, CDR2 FQNEAQ (reference sequence). This CDR3 contains 16 residues. V lost 2 bases, J lost 7 bases, and 17 bases lay in between. The CDR3 region has the DNA TGTGCCAGCAGCTTAACTCAGACAGGATGGGGTGAAAAACTGTTTTTT. Its translation: CASSLTQTGWGEKLFF.

The V and J genes are TRBV5-1 and TRBJ1-1, with 7 bases matching TRBD1. From germline, CDR1 is SGHRS and CDR2 YFSETQ. The CDR3 extends over 15 amino acids. After removal of 5 bases from V and 0 bases from J, the junction contained 7 bases not matched to a gene. The CDR3 loop reads CASRYGTAMNTEAFF. CDR3 bases: TGCGCCAGCAGGTATGGGACAGCCATGAACACTGAAGCTTTCTTT.

This clonotype was seen only a few times. The V and J genes are TRBV20-1 and TRBJ2-5; 12 nucleotides line up with TRBD2. Germline loops: CDR1 DFQATT, CDR2 SNEGSKA (reference sequence). The CDR3 loop spans 18 amino acids. The junction had 10 bases not matched to a gene; V was cut back by 0 bases and J by 2 bases. The CDR3 DNA is TGCAGTGCTAGAGAGGGGCTAGCGGGGGGGCCCGAGCAAGAGACCCAGTACTTC. Translated, it gives CSAREGLAGGPEQETQYF.

This clonotype was counted many times. The chain joins TRBV4-1 to TRBJ1-2, with D unresolved. This CDR3 is built from 14 residues. V was trimmed by 3 bases and J by 8 bases, leaving 16 bases between them. CDR1 and CDR2 (germline): MGHRA, YSYEKL. The CDR3 region is CASSQDGSLRGYTF. The CDR3 DNA reads TGCGCCAGCAGCCAGGACGGCTCCCTGAGGGGCTACACCTTC.

This sequence joins TRBV18 and TRBJ2-7; 11 bases align to TRBD2. From germline, CDR1 is KGHSH and CDR2 LQKENI. The CDR3 extends over 14 amino acids. J gave up 2 bases and V 3 bases, and 0 bases lay outside the gene matches. CDR3 loop: CASSPTSGTYEQYF. CDR3 nucleotides: TGTGCCAGCTCACCGACTAGCGGGACCTACGAGCAGTACTTC.

This clonotype was found many times. The gene calls are TRBV7-2 and TRBJ2-1; D unclear. V was pared by 1 base and J by 11 bases, with 9 bases between. The germline V gene encodes CDR1 SGHTA and CDR2 FQGNSA. The length of the CDR3 is 12 residues. The CDR3 sequence is CASSLVAVQQFF. DNA of the CDR3: TGTGCCAGCAGCTTAGTGGCGGTCCAGCAGTTCTTC.

This clonotype was seen only a few times. The V gene is TRBV7-8, the J gene TRBJ2-3; tentatively, D is TRBD1 or TRBD2 (6 bases each). The ends were cut back, 1 base at V and 2 bases at J, with 10 bases in the middle. The CDR3 totals 15 residues. The germline V gene encodes CDR1 SGHVS and CDR2 FQNEAQ. The CDR3 nucleotides are TGTGCCAGCAGCTTAGTAGGGGGGTACACAGATACGCAGTATTTT. Its translation is CASSLVGGYTDTQYF.

This clonotype was counted ten times or more. The chain joins TRBV3-1 to TRBJ2-3; 8 nucleotides line up with TRBD2. Trimming at V came to 0 bases and at J to 2 bases, leaving 4 bases not matched to a gene. The CDR3 consists of 16 residues. Per the germline V gene, CDR1 is LGHDT and CDR2 is YNNKEL (reference sequence). CDR3 sequence (DNA): TGTGCCAGCAGCCAAGAGGGCGGGGGGCACACAGATACGCAGTATTTT. This codes for CASSQEGGGHTDTQYF.

The V and J genes are TRBV12-3 or TRBV12-4 and TRBJ1-1; D gene unclear. The CDR3 is made up of 14 amino acids. V lost 6 bases to trimming and J lost 1 base, with 12 bases between them. CDR3 in amino acids: CASSTTRRNTEAFF. The CDR3 DNA reads as TGTGCCAGCAGCACTACCCGCAGGAACACTGAAGCTTTCTTT.

This clonotype was counted a few times. The chain combines TRBV4-1 with TRBJ2-5; D might be TRBD2 (6 bases). The CDR3 is made up of 14 amino acids. In germline, CDR1 is MGHRA, CDR2 YSYEKL. The V gene lost 1 base and the J gene lost 1 base, with 7 bases spanning the gap. For the CDR3, the DNA is TGCGCCAGCAGCCAAGGACTAGGCCAAGAGACCCAGTACTTC. Protein sequence: CASSQGLGQETQYF.

In this sample, this clonotype turned up a few times. The chain recombines TRBV5-1 with TRBJ1-6, with D tentatively TRBD1 (6 bases). The V gene lost 0 bases and the J gene lost 5 bases, with 15 bases spanning the gap. CDR3 length equals 17 residues. Looked up from germline, CDR1 is SGHRS and CDR2 is YFSETQ. The CDR3 nucleotides read TGCGCCAGCAGCTTGGGGCCCCGGGACACTAATAATTCACCCCTCCACTTT. The encoded protein is CASSLGPRDTNNSPLHF.

The chain has TRBV7-2 and TRBJ2-1, with a possible D match to TRBD2 (7 bases). Germline CDR1 is SGHTA and CDR2 is FQGNSA. The CDR3 extends over 14 amino acids. V was pared by 6 bases and J by 4 bases, with 13 bases between. The CDR3 reads CASSRGAGYNEQFF. CDR3 DNA sequence: TGTGCCAGCAGTCGGGGGGCCGGGTACAATGAGCAGTTCTTC.

This clonotype appeared many times. The genes are TRBV4-3 and TRBJ1-2; the D is unclear. The CDR3 contains 12 residues. Trimming pared 3 bases from V and 6 bases from J, leaving 8 bases between. CDR1 is LGHNA, CDR2 YSLEER, per germline. The CDR3 reads CASSQSGDGYTF. The CDR3 bases are TGCGCCAGCAGCCAGTCGGGTGATGGCTACACCTTC.

V is TRBV18 and J is TRBJ2-7; possible D gene TRBD2, 5 bases. Per germline, CDR1 KGHSH and CDR2 LQKENI. With 3 bases removed from V and 7 bases from J, the gap between germline ends came to 13 bases. The CDR3 is 13 residues long. The CDR3 region is CASSPGSGGEQYV. The CDR3 DNA is TGTGCCAGCTCACCGGGCAGCGGAGGTGAGCAGTACGTC.

Many counts were recorded for this clonotype. The chain combines TRBV6-2 or TRBV6-3 with TRBJ2-3; no reliable D call. V lost 7 bases, J lost 5 bases, and 7 bases lay in between. The CDR3 is 11 residues long. Germline values: CDR1 MNHEY, CDR2 SVGEGT. The CDR3 reads CASINGDTQYF. The CDR3, as DNA: TGTGCCAGCATCAACGGAGATACGCAGTATTTT.

The rearrangement uses TRBV5-5 and TRBJ1-2, with D possibly being TRBD1 (5 bases). V lost 0 bases to trimming and J lost 5 bases, with 20 bases between them. The CDR3 is made up of 17 amino acids. Germline V CDR1 and CDR2: SGHKS, YYEKEE (reference sequence). The CDR3 sequence: CASSLEPGLYVGYGYTF. The CDR3 nucleotides read TGTGCCAGCAGCTTGGAACCAGGGCTGTACGTTGGGTATGGCTACACCTTC. Full variable domain (outside the CDR3, taken from reference TRBV5-5 and TRBJ1-2): DAGVTQSPTHLIKTRGQQVTLRCSPISGHKSVSWYQQVLGQGPQFIFQYYEKEERGRGNFPDRFSARQFPNYSSELNVNALLLGDSALYLCASSLEPGLYVGYGYTFGSGTRLTVV.

This clonotype was counted many times. The genes are TRBV15 and TRBJ1-2; D perhaps matches TRBD1 (5 bases). Germline-derived CDR1 and CDR2 are LNHNV and YYDKDF (reference sequence). V gave up 3 bases and J gave up 9 bases, with 17 bases separating them. This CDR3 is built from 14 residues. The CDR3 spells CATSRSDSEGSYTF. In nucleotides, the CDR3 is TGTGCCACCAGCAGGTCAGATAGCGAGGGGAGCTACACCTTC. The variable domain in full, completed from reference TRBV15 and TRBJ1-2, reads DAMVIQNPRYQVTQFGKPVTLSCSQTLNHNVMYWYQQKSSQAPKLLFHYYDKDFNNEADTPDNFQSRRPNTSFCFLDIRSPGLGDTAMYLCATSRSDSEGSYTFGSGTRLTVV.

This chain joins TRBV29-1 and TRBJ2-2; TRBD1 matches at 7 bases. Germline lookup yields CDR1 SQVTM and CDR2 ANQGSEA. Trimming took 4 bases from V and 5 from J; bases not matched to a gene: 7. The CDR3 has 14 amino acids. CDR3 residues: CSVGGQPYTGELFF. The CDR3 DNA follows: TGCAGCGTTGGGGGACAGCCTTATACCGGGGAGCTGTTTTTT.

This clonotype was seen ten or more times. This sequence joins TRBV20-1 and TRBJ2-1; D tentatively reads TRBD1 or TRBD2 (5 bases each). The CDR3 has 14 residues. With 6 bases removed from V and 2 bases from J, the gap between germline ends came to 14 bases. The germline gives CDR1 DFQATT, CDR2 SNEGSKA (reference sequence). CDR3 DNA sequence: TGCAGTGCGGGACGCGGGCCCGCCTACAATGAGCAGTTCTTC. It is translated as CSAGRGPAYNEQFF.